These 9 T cell receptor beta chains share one sample of origin, sequenced in a study of molecular identifiers for immune sequencing clone quantification (dated by TCRdb to 2016 to 2019). The method was PCR. This sample was sequenced with a NextSeq 500. TCRdb ran its own pipeline on the public reads, namely fastp trimming at Q25 and MiXCR clone calling, and kept in-frame beta chains. Each record represents a unique CDR3 protein, reported with the most common genes and DNA among its rows. This sample lists 400,000 to 600,000 distinct CDR3 sequences; around 25% were detected once. The top ten clones comprise roughly 0.79% of the sample. The sequenced sample consisted of naive CD8+ T cells from blood, with Jurkat cell RNA spiked in. In light of the paper, this sample's cell subset or site label describes: FACS-sorted CD8+CD4-CCR7+CD45RA+ naive T cells. The receptors originated from a human donor in good health. Some libraries in this study had Jurkat cell RNA spiked in.

The table lists this clonotype with a few counts. V and J are TRBV6-5 and TRBJ1-5; weak D call: TRBD1 (6 bases). The length of the CDR3 is 15 residues. The V end lost 5 bases, the J end lost 6 bases, and 17 bases lay between the germline ends. Per germline, CDR1 MNHEY and CDR2 SVGAGI. The chain's CDR3 is CASSQLPQGSQPQHF. CDR3 coding DNA: TGTGCCAGCAGTCAACTACCCCAGGGGAGTCAGCCCCAGCATTTT.

This clonotype has ten or more counts. This chain joins TRBV9 and TRBJ1-1, with TRBD1 matching over 10 bases. V trimming: 3 bases; J trimming: 6 bases; junction bases outside the gene matches: 11. This CDR3 contains 16 residues. Germline loops: CDR1 SGDLS, CDR2 YYNGEE. CDR3 amino acids: CASSETGGAVGAEAFF. The CDR3 nucleotides read TGTGCCAGCAGCGAGACAGGGGGCGCGGTAGGAGCTGAAGCTTTCTTT.

Regarding this clonotype: This may come from a read error, since a much larger clone is one base off. The chain employs TRBV24-1 and TRBJ2-1; D ambiguous. The CDR3 is made up of 14 amino acids. V lost 2 bases, J lost 8 bases, and 12 bases lay in between. Germline V lookup: CDR1 KGHDR, CDR2 SFDVKD. Written as DNA, the CDR3 is TGTGCCACCAGTGATTCGCTGACCCCCGATGAGCAGTTCTTC. Its protein is CATSDSLTPDEQFF.

V and J are TRBV15 and TRBJ1-1; the D gene is possibly TRBD1 (5 bases). Germline V gene sequence: CDR1 LNHNV, CDR2 YYDKDF (reference sequence). This CDR3 contains 14 residues. Between the trimmed V and J ends, which lost 0 bases and 5 bases, there was a span of 10 bases. The DNA of the CDR3 is TGTGCCACCAGCAGAGATGGGGGGGGGACTGAAGCTTTCTTT. It yields the protein CATSRDGGGTEAFF.

This clonotype was seen more than once but under ten times. V usage is TRBV2 and J usage is TRBJ1-1, with 7 positions matching TRBD1. In germline, CDR1 is SNHLY, CDR2 FYNNEI. The V gene end was trimmed by 9 bases and the J gene end by 4 bases; junction bases not matched to a gene: 11. The CDR3 loop spans 14 amino acids. CDR3 DNA: TGTGCCAGAACAGGGGAAGGTATAGGCACTGAAGCTTTCTTT. The encoded protein is CARTGEGIGTEAFF.

This rearrangement joins TRBV19 to TRBJ2-7; the D call may be TRBD1 or TRBD2 (5 bases each). V lost 5 bases, J lost 8 bases, and 16 bases lay in between. The CDR3 spans 13 residues. Germline V gives CDR1 LNHDA, CDR2 SQIVND (reference sequence). CDR3 residues: CASSVGGAGKQYF. The CDR3 nucleotides are TGTGCCAGTAGTGTCGGTGGGGCGGGCAAGCAGTACTTC.

This clonotype was recorded many times. The chain is built from TRBV28 and TRBJ1-6, with a possible D match to TRBD1 (5 bases). The length of the CDR3 is 15 residues. V lost 2 bases to trimming and J lost 5 bases, with 10 bases between them. Germline lookup yields CDR1 MDHEN and CDR2 SYDVKM. As DNA, the CDR3 is TGTGCCAGCAGTTTACCTGGACATAATAATTCACCCCTCCACTTT. It yields the protein CASSLPGHNNSPLHF. Complete variable domain (other parts from reference TRBV28 and TRBJ1-6): DVKVTQSSRYLVKRTGEKVFLECVQDMDHENMFWYRQDPGLGLRLIYFSYDVKMKEKGDIPEGYSVSREKKERFSLILESASTNQTSMYLCASSLPGHNNSPLHFGNGTRLTVT.

Turning to this clonotype: A much more abundant neighbour one base away suggests this may be a read error. The chain uses TRBV4-3 and TRBJ2-7, with a weak D call TRBD2 (5 bases). The germline V gene has CDR1 LGHNA and CDR2 YSLEER. CDR3 length: 16 amino acids. The DNA for the CDR3 is TGCGCCAACAGCCAAGAAGAGGGCGTTAGCTCCTACGAGCAGTACTTC. It codes for CANSQEEGVSSYEQYF.

For this clonotype: An end of the junction does not agree with germline; a read error may underlie this. The chain carries TRBV28 and TRBJ1-1; D ambiguous. Germline V CDR1 and CDR2: MDHEN, SYDVKM. The CDR3 is 15 amino acids. The CDR3 reads CTSSFRLGMNTEAFF. The DNA for the CDR3 is TGTACCAGCAGTTTTCGACTCGGAATGAACACTGAAGCTTTCTTT.